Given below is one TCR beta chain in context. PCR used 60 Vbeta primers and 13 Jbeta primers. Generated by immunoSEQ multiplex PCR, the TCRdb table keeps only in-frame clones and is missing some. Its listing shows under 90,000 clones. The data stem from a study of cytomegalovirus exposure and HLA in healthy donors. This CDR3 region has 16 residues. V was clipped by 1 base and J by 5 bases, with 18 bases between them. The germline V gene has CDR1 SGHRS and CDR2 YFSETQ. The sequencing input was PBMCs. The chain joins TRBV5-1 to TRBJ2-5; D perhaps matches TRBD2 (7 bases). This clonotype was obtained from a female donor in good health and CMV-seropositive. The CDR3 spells CASSLNLGGAQETQYF. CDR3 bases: TGCGCCAGCAGCTTGAACCTGGGGGGGGCTCAGGAGACCCAGTACTTC.